The text below deals with one T cell receptor (beta chain). No cognate antigen has been identified for it. No base-level quality is on record; no much larger clone is a single base apart. Relative to germline, V is 4 bases shorter and J is 11 bases shorter, with 18 bases between their ends. The germline V gene encodes CDR1 SGHRS and CDR2 YFSETQ. Taken from cysteine to phenylalanine, the CDR3 has 14 residues. Only CDR3 DNA is held: 42 bases, read in frame from base 1. In total, roughly 670 healthy bone marrow donors made up the cohort. Cohort members were all nominally healthy when sampled, although unrecorded immune exposures were likely present. The donor tested CMV seropositive, placing the donor among the 250 to 350 seropositive members of the cohort. Each donor provided a peripheral blood sample, and peripheral blood mononuclear cells were used for TCR beta sequencing. Genomic DNA was extracted from the blood cell samples with the Qiagen DNeasy Blood Extraction Kit.

This record comes from a study of cytomegalovirus exposure and HLA in healthy donors (dated by TCRdb to about 2017). Describing the broader study: According to an earlier analysis of several hundred of the donors, about 179 million T cells yielded 90 million to 130 million unique TCR beta sequences and 276 Gb of sequence data. Donor age, sex, ethnicity and CMV serostatus were compiled alongside the repertoire data. Across roughly 420 genotyped donors of the cohort, an average of roughly 250,000 unique TCR beta nucleotide sequences per donor were sequenced, and about a sixth of those sequences were non-productive. Roughly 5 DR-DQ haplotypes were handled as single units for association and clustering, since linkage in the cohort was strong. Both class I and class II loci were covered by HLA typing, at four-digit resolution. High-throughput TCR immunosequencing, statistical association of individual TCRs with disease status, and machine learning were combined to predict cytomegalovirus infection status. The number of donors typed differed by locus, with roughly 629-640 for A, B, C, DRB1 and DQB1, more than 500 for DQA1, some 570 for DPA1, and around 460 for DPB1. In a later analysis, previously published TCR beta repertoires from about 670 donors were re-analyzed and high-resolution HLA genotyping was added so that TCR occurrence patterns could be studied. The T cell repertoires of 700 or so subjects were profiled by immunosequencing and related to cytomegalovirus serostatus. Rather than drawing on any new phenotypic data, the later analysis identified candidate immune exposures from TCR beta sequences and the way those sequences occurred across donors. Along with the approximately 620-subject first cohort, a separate validation cohort of over 90 different subjects was used. Of the 300 to 500 genotyped donors, 81% were placed in the genetic ancestry cluster associated with self-reported Caucasian donors. The study aimed to test whether signatures of past pathogen exposure could be identified by cataloging public T cell receptors. An earlier analysis of roughly 580 of the donors used high-throughput TCR beta sequencing to judge whether each TCR beta V gene segment behaved as functional or pseudogenic. In a later genetic analysis, genome-wide SNP genotypes for about 60% of the 666 donors were used, and that subset was treated as a discovery cohort. About 320 gigabases of sequencing data and roughly 90 million unique TCR sequences were included in an early release covering roughly 700 HLA-typed donors. Every discovery cohort repertoire had been produced on one sequencing platform.

Here is what the overall study found, with its caveats: In an earlier analysis of a few hundred of the donors, most TCR beta V segments were observed in productive rearrangements about 87% or about 30% of the time, broadly matching IMGT annotations. A further reported finding was that TCR beta sequences accurately predicted the HLA-A and HLA-B alleles for most subjects in the first cohort. A total of roughly 160 TCR beta chains were listed by the study as associated with cytomegalovirus. Several of the top co-occurrence clusters appeared to be linked to parvovirus B19, influenza, CMV and Epstein-Barr virus, according to a later analysis. For the cohort, immune exposure information was limited to CMV serostatus. A cluster of highly shared sequence variants was judged likely to be a technical artifact of the sequencing pipeline. A later analysis found that TCR association rates varied across HLA loci, with DRB1 alleles showing the most associated TCRs and HLA-C alleles the fewest. Assigning TCR associations to individual alleles was difficult when HLA alleles, especially DR and DQ, strongly co-occurred. In a later genetic analysis, a missense DCLRE1C variant was associated with V-gene and J-gene trimming of TCR beta chains, and the association was replicated in an independent cohort. In a later analysis, most CMV-associated TCR beta chains were found to appear HLA-restricted, with HLA associations seemingly driven largely by CMV exposure. In both the original and validation cohorts, the classifier was reported to diagnose cytomegalovirus status with high specificity and sensitivity. Compared with equally common non-associated chains, HLA-associated TCR beta chains in a later analysis were more clonally expanded and had lower generation probabilities. The 87-base-pair reads could not distinguish some IMGT-functional V segments, including TRBV6-2 and TRBV6-3, so those segments were excluded. It was suggested by the authors that the approach could potentially be generalized to other disease states and immunological phenotypes. While some public TCRs were present in many individuals, most TCR sequences turned up only very rarely across donors. Because counts were too low, seventeen rarely observed V segments, including chromosome 9 orphons, were excluded from the earlier analysis of a few hundred of the donors. Correlated functional status among segregating V segments might reflect linkage disequilibrium, but an unknown experimental factor could not be ruled out. Because HLA typing was unavailable for some donors at each locus, only the typed subset was used in association tests. Specific HLA alleles were associated with some 15,000 TCR beta sequences at a false discovery rate of 0.05 in a later analysis. According to a later genetic analysis, donors in an Asian-associated ancestry cluster had fewer N-insertions in productive TCRs than the approximately 700-donor mean. Only TCR beta chains were sequenced in this cohort, and the absence of alpha or paired-chain data limited detectable features. Sequencing depth was assumed to be roughly uniform across donors in the presence/absence analyses, though that assumption may not hold. In vitro tests confirmed that a few of the cytomegalovirus-associated TCR beta chains recognize cytomegalovirus antigens.

The library was produced with the immunoSEQ multiplex PCR assay. For the multiplex PCR, a mixture combining 60 forward primers for TCR Vbeta segments and 13 reverse primers for TCR Jbeta segments was used. Amplification of the CDR3 region of rearranged TCR beta genes was performed with a multiplex PCR assay on genomic DNA. The Illumina HiSeq System was used to sequence the amplified TCR beta libraries as 87-base-pair reads. The authors' pipeline ran thus. A later analysis counted about 80 million unique TCR beta chains across the 600 to 850 repertoires, and about 10 million of these chains were shared by at least two donors. Raw reads were error-corrected and collapsed into unique sequences with a nearest-neighbor algorithm that merged closely related sequences to remove PCR and sequencing errors. Alignment of CDR3 sequences to IMGT reference sequences was used to assign V, D and J gene segments. For a sequence to be retained, a match of at least six nucleotides to both a V gene segment and a J gene segment was required. Rearrangements were called productive when the CDR3 lacked stop codons and stayed in frame with V and J; all others were non-productive. CDR3 was defined according to IMGT convention as the region running from the second conserved V-encoded cysteine to the conserved J-encoded phenylalanine. Sequences without an unambiguous match to a single V gene segment were excluded from the earlier analysis of about 600 of the donors. In an earlier analysis of several hundred of the donors, a V segment was called functional when productive rearrangements were above 56.7%, and segregating when the standard deviation between donors exceeded 5%. A statistical classification framework was built for diagnosing cytomegalovirus status from the catalog of TCR beta chain sequences. V and J gene assignment, in a later analysis, came from comparing TCR nucleotide sequences with IMGT/GENE-DB human TR gene sequences. The TCRdist pipeline was used in a later analysis to assign CDR3 sequences and most-parsimonious VDJ recombination scenarios. A later analysis defined each TCR beta chain by its CDR3 amino acid sequence plus V-gene family, and excluded reads lacking a unique V-gene family. A later analysis removed 592 highly shared, low-generation-probability nucleotide sequences to deal with suspected cross-contamination and a sequencing artifact. A later analysis calculated a clonal expansion index for each public chain from normalized within-repertoire ranks of inferred template counts. A later analysis computed generation probabilities with a VDJ recombination model fitted to out-of-frame rearrangements, and checked the results against IGoR. A later analysis scored TCR-TCR, TCR-HLA and TCR-CMV co-occurrence with hypergeometric tests, applying a repertoire-size bias correction to TCR pairs. In a later analysis, false discovery rates were estimated by permuting HLA or CMV assignments 20 times. In a later analysis, co-occurring TCRs were grouped with DBSCAN, and TCRdist sequence similarity was added when clustering was performed within HLA-allele-positive subsets. Repertoires with fewer than 30,000 or more than 120,000 public chains were left out of co-occurrence clustering, as were about five repertoires with anomalous nucleotide sharing. Drawn from immuneACCESS, this table holds only the in-frame rearrangements with V and J called that TCRdb kept. Clones are partly lost; checked studies trace under half to an unresolved V gene and leave the rest unexplained. For V, J and clone size, that table is used; D and trimming come from the DNA. For this sample the table gives around 170,000 clones, of which 65% to 80% were detected only once. In total, the top ten clones hold 6.5% to 8.5% of the sample.

The specimen was PBMCs. The chain is assembled from TRBV5-1 and TRBJ1-4; perhaps TRBD1 is the D gene, with 6 bases matching. The receptor comes from a woman aged 40 to 55 in good health and CMV-seropositive. CDR3 reads: CASSLENREGKLFF. The sequenced DNA: TGCGCCAGCAGCCTAGAAAACAGGGAAGGGAAACTGTTTTTT.